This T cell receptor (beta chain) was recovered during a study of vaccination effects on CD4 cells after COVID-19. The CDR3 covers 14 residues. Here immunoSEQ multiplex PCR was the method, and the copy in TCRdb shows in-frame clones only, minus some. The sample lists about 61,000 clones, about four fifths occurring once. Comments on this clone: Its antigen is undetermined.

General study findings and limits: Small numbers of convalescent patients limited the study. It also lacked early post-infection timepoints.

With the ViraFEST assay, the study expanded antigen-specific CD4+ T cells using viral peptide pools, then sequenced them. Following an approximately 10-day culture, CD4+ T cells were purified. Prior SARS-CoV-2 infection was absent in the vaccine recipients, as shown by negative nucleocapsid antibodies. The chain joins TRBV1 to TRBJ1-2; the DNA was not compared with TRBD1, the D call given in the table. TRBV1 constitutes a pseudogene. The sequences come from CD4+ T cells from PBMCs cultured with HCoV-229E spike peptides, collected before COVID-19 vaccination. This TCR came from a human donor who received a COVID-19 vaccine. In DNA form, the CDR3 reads TGCACCAGCAGCCAAGAGGGCAGGTGTGGTGGCTACACCTTC. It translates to CTSSQEGRCGGYTF.